Following are 4 T cell receptor beta chains from one sample sequenced in a study of CD8 T cells in ankylosing spondylitis. Regarding the study as a whole: Within ankylosing spondylitis blood, a TCR beta motif made up of roughly eight highly homologous variants appeared to be characteristic.

What these receptors recognize is not known. TCRdb reanalysed the 5' RACE reads using MiXCR and keeps one entry per CDR3 protein. Here the sample spans some 400,000 distinct CDR3 sequences, around 22% being singletons. Sequenced sample: blood, either unsorted or a sorted T cell fraction (not recorded which). Receptor source: a male donor with ankylosing spondylitis.

This clonotype has only a few counts. The chain has TRBV25-1 and TRBJ2-2; tentatively, D is TRBD1 or TRBD2 (5 bases each). Trimming pared 3 bases from V and 8 bases from J, leaving 10 bases between. The germline V gene encodes CDR1 MGHDK and CDR2 SYGVNS. The CDR3 spans 13 residues. The CDR3 DNA is TGTGCCAGCAGTGACGGGGCCAGAGGGGAGCTGTTTTTT. Protein: CASSDGARGELFF. The full variable domain, rest sourced from reference TRBV25-1 and TRBJ2-2, is EADIYQTPRYLVIGTGKKITLECSQTMGHDKMYWYQQDPGMELHLIHYSYGVNSTEKGDLSSESTVSRIRTEHFPLTLESARPSHTSQYLCASSDGARGELFFGEGSRLTVL.

This clonotype came up a few times. The chain has TRBV5-1 and TRBJ2-5, with TRBD2 as a possible D gene (6 bases). The V gene's germline CDR1 is SGHRS and CDR2 YFSETQ. The CDR3 has 16 amino acids. Trimming pared 3 bases from V and 4 bases from J, leaving 19 bases between. For the CDR3, the DNA is TGCGCCAGCAGCTGGACCCGGAGTAGCGGCGGAGAGACCCAGTACTTC. Translated: CASSWTRSSGGETQYF.

The chain has TRBV24-1 and TRBJ2-1; the match to TRBD2 covers 10 bases. Germline CDR1 is KGHDR and CDR2 is SFDVKD. This CDR3 is built from 13 residues. The ends lost 4 bases at V and 11 bases at J; junction bases unmatched: 4. DNA of the CDR3: TGTGCCACCAGTGACCCACTAGCGGGGAAGCAGTTCTTC. It is translated as CATSDPLAGKQFF.

This clonotype was seen a handful of times. This may be a read error, as it is one base from a much larger clone. V and J are TRBV7-3 and TRBJ1-1; perhaps TRBD1 as D (6 bases). Germline V gives CDR1 SGHTA, CDR2 FQGTGA. V dropped 6 bases and J dropped 0 bases, with 8 bases sitting between them. This CDR3 comprises 13 residues. The CDR3 nucleotides are TGTGCCAGCAGACGGACAGTGAACACTGAAGCTTTCTTT. This gives the protein CASRRTVNTEAFF.